This T cell receptor (beta chain) was sequenced for a study of blood T cell repertoires in COVID-19. There are 16 residues in the CDR3. Germline-derived CDR1 and CDR2 are SGHRS and YFSETQ. The V gene end was trimmed by 3 bases and the J gene end by 6 bases; junction bases not matched to a gene: 5. TCRdb's table, derived via immunoSEQ multiplex PCR, lists solely in-frame clones and lacks some. The data contain 300,000 or so clones, approximately 87% of them singletons. What was sequenced was peripheral blood. The TCR originated in a woman aged 45-65 years who had recovered from COVID-19. This chain links TRBV5-1 with TRBJ2-3; 15 bases agree with TRBD2. The CDR3 reads CASSSQGLAGGDTQYF. CDR3 nucleotide sequence: TGCGCCAGCAGCTCCCAGGGACTAGCGGGAGGCGATACGCAGTATTTT. Together with reference TRBV5-1 and TRBJ2-3, the CDR3 gives the full variable domain: KAGVTQTPRYLIKTRGQQVTLSCSPISGHRSVSWYQQTPGQGLQFLFEYFSETQRNKGNFPGRFSGRQFSNSRSEMNVSTLELGDSALYLCASSSQGLAGGDTQYFGPGTRLTVL.